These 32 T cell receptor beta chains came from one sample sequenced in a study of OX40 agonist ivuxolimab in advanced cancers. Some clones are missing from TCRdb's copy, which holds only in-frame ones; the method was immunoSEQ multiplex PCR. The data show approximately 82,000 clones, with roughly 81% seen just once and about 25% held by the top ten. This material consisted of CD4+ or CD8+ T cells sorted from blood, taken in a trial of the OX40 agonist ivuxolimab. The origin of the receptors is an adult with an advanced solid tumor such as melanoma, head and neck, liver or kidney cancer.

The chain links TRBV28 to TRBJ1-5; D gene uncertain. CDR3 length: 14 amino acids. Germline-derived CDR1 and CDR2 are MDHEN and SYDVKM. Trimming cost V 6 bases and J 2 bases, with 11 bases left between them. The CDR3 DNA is TGTGCCAGCAGCGCATCCTTTCGCAATCAGCCCCAGCATTTT. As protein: CASSASFRNQPQHF.

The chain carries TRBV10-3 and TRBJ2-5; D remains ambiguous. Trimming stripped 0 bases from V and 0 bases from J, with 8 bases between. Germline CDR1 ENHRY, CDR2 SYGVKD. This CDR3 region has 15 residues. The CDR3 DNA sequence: TGTGCCATCAGTGAGTCCATAGGGTACCAAGAGACCCAGTACTTC. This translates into CAISESIGYQETQYF.

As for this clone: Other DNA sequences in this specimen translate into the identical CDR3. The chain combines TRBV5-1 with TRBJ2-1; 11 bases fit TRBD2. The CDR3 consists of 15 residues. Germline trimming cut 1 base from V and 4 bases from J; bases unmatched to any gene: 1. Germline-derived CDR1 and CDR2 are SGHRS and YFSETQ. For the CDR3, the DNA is TGCGCCAGCAGCTTGACTAGCGGGGGTTACAATGAGCAGTTCTTC. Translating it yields CASSLTSGGYNEQFF.

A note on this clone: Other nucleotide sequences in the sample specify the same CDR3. The DNA of the CDR3 is TGTGCCAGCAGCTTGGCCGGGGAGCTGTTTTTT. It translates to CASSLAGELFF. V and J are TRBV7-9 and TRBJ2-2; D remains ambiguous. V dropped 3 bases and J dropped 6 bases, with 2 bases sitting between them. Germline CDR1 is SEHNR and CDR2 is FQNEAQ (reference sequence). This CDR3 is 11 amino acids long. The variable domain in full, with the rest retrieved from reference TRBV7-9 and TRBJ2-2, is DTGVSQNPRHKITKRGQNVTFRCDPISEHNRLYWYRQTLGQGPEFLTYFQNEAQLEKSRLLSDRFSAERPKGSFSTLEIQRTEQGDSAMYLCASSLAGELFFGEGSRLTVL.

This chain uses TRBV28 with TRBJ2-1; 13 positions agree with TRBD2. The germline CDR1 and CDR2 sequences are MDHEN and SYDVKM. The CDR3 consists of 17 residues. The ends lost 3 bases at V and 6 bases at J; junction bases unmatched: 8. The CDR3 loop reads CASSLPTSGGPGNEQFF. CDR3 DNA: TGTGCCAGCAGTTTGCCGACTAGCGGGGGGCCTGGCAATGAGCAGTTCTTC.

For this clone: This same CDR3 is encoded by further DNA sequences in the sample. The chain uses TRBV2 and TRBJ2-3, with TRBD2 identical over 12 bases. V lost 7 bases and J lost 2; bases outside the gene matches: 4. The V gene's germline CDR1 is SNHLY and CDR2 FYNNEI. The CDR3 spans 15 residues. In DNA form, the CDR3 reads TGTGCCAGCACCCGGACTAGCGGGAACACAGATACGCAGTATTTT. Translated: CASTRTSGNTDTQYF.

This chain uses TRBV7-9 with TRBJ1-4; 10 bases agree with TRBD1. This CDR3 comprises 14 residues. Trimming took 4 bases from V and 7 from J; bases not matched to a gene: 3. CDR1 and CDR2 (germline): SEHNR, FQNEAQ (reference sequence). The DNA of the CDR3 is TGTGCCAGCAGCTCGACAGGGGGCATTGAAAAACTGTTTTTT. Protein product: CASSSTGGIEKLFF.

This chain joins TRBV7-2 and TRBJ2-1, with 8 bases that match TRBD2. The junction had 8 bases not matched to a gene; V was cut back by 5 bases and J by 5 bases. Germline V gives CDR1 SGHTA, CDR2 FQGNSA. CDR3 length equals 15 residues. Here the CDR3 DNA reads TGTGCCAGCAGCCGCCGGGTAGCGGGGAACAATGAGCAGTTCTTC. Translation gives CASSRRVAGNNEQFF.

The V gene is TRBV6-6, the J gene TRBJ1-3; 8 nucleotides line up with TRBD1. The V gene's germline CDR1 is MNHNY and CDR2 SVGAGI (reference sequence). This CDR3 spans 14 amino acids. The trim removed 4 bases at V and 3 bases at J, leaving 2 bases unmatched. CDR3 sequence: CASSSGGYGNTIYF. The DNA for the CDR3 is TGTGCCAGCAGTTCAGGGGGCTATGGAAACACCATATATTTT.

The CDR3 bases are TGTGCCAGCAGCCCGGGACCGAGCTATGGCTACACCTTC. Encoded protein: CASSPGPSYGYTF. The chain recombines TRBV28 with TRBJ1-2; perhaps TRBD1 as D (5 bases). The germline CDR1 and CDR2 sequences are MDHEN and SYDVKM. V lost 6 bases and J lost 4, with 12 bases in between. CDR3 size: 13 residues.

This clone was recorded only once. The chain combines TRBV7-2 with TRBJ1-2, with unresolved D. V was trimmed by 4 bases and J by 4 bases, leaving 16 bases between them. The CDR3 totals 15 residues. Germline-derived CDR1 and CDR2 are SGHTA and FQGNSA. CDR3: CASSSEAVTVYGYTF. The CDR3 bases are TGTGCCAGCAGCTCGGAGGCGGTTACAGTCTATGGCTACACCTTC.

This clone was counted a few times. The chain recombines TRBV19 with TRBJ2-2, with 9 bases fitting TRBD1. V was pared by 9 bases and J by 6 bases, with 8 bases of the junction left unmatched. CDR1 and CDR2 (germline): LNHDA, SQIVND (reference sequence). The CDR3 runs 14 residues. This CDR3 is CASRGTGIAGELFF. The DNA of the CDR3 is TGTGCCAGCCGGGGGACAGGGATCGCCGGGGAGCTGTTTTTT.

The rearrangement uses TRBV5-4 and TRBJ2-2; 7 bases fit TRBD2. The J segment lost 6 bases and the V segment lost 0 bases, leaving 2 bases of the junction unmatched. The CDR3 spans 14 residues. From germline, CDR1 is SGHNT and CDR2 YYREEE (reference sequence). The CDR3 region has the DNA TGTGCCAGCAGCTTGGATCGGGGGGCCGGGGAGCTGTTTTTT. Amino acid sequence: CASSLDRGAGELFF.

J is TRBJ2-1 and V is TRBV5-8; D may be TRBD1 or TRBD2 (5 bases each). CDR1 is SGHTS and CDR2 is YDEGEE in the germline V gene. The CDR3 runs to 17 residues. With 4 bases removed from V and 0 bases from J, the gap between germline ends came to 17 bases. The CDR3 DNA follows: TGTGCCAGCAGCCCCGGGACGGCCGTAAGCTCCTACAATGAGCAGTTCTTC. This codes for CASSPGTAVSSYNEQFF.

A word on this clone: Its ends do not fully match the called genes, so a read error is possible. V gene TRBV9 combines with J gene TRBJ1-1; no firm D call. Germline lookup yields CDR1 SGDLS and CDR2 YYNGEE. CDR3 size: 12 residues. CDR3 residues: CASSPRGYEGEF. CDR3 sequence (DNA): TGTGCCAGCAGCCCGCGGGGATACGAGGGTGAATTT. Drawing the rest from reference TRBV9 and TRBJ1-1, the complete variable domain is DSGVTQTPKHLITATGQRVTLRCSPRSGDLSVYWYQQSLDQGLQFLIQYYNGEERAKGNILERFSAQQFPDLHSELNLSSLELGDSALYFCASSPRGYEGEFGQGTRLTVV.

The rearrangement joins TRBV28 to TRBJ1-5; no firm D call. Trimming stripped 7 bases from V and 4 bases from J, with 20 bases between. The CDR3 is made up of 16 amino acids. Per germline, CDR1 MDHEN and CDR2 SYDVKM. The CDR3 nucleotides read TGTGCCAGCATCTTGGGCGGGATGGGCTCTAATCAGCCCCAGCATTTT. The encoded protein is CASILGGMGSNQPQHF.

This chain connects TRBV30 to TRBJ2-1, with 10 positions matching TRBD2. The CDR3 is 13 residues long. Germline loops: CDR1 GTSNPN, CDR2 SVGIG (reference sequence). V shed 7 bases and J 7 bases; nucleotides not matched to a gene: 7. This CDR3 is CALHSGGINEQFF. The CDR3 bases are TGTGCCTTGCATAGCGGGGGGATAAATGAGCAGTTCTTC. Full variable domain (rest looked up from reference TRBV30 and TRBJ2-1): SQTIHQWPATLVQPVGSPLSLECTVEGTSNPNLYWYRQAAGRGLQLLFYSVGIGQISSEVPQNLSASRPQDRQFILSSKKLLLSDSGFYLCALHSGGINEQFFGPGTRLTVL.

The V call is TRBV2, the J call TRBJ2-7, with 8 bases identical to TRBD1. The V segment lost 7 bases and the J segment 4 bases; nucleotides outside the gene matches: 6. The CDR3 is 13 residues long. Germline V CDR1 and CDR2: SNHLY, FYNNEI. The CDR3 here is CASTLTGDYEQYF. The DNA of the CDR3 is TGTGCCAGCACCCTGACAGGGGATTACGAGCAGTACTTC. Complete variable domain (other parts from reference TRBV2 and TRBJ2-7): EPEVTQTPSHQVTQMGQEVILRCVPISNHLYFYWYRQILGQKVEFLVSFYNNEISEKSEIFDDQFSVERPDGSNFTLKIRSTKLEDSAMYFCASTLTGDYEQYFGPGTRLTVT.

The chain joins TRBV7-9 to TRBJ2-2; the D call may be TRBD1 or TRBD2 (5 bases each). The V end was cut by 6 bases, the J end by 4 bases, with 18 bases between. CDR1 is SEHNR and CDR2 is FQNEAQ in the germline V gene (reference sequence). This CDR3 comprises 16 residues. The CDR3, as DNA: TGTGCCAGCAGGGGGACCCCGACAGCCCTCACCGGGGAGCTGTTTTTT. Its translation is CASRGTPTALTGELFF.

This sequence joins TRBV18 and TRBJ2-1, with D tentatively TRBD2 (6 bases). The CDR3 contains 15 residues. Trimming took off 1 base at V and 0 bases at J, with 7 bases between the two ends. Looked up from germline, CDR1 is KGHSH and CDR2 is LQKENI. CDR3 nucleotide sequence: TGTGCCAGCTCACCACGGGGGGACTCCTACAATGAGCAGTTCTTC. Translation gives CASSPRGDSYNEQFF.

The CDR3 reads CASSLGQTFYGYTF. CDR3 bases: TGTGCCAGCAGCTTGGGACAGACTTTCTATGGCTACACCTTC. The V call is TRBV5-4, the J call TRBJ1-2, with a possible D match to TRBD1 (5 bases). Per the germline V gene, CDR1 is SGHNT and CDR2 is YYREEE (reference sequence). The CDR3 is 14 amino acids. Trimming took off 0 bases at V and 4 bases at J, with 10 bases between the two ends. The full variable domain, its missing parts supplied by reference TRBV5-4 and TRBJ1-2, is ETGVTQSPTHLIKTRGQQVTLRCSSQSGHNTVSWYQQALGQGPQFIFQYYREEENGRGNFPPRFSGLQFPNYSSELNVNALELDDSALYLCASSLGQTFYGYTFGSGTRLTVV.

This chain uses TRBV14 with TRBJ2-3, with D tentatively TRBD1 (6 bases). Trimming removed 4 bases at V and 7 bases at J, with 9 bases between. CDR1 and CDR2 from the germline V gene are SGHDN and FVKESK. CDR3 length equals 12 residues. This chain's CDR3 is CASSPQGNTQYF. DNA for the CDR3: TGTGCCAGCAGCCCCCAGGGGAATACGCAGTATTTT.

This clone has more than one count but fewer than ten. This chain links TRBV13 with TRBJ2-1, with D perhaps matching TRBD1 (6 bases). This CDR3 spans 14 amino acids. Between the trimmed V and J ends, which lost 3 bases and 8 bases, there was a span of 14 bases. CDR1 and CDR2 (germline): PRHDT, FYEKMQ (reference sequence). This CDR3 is CASSLAGTSDEQFF. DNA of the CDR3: TGTGCCAGCAGCTTGGCCGGGACATCTGATGAGCAGTTCTTC.

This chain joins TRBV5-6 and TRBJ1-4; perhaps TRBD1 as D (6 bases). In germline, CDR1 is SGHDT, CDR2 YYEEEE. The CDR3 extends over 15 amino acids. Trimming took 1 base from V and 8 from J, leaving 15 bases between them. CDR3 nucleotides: TGTGCCAGCAGCTTGAGCCAGGGGCTGAGAGAAAAACTGTTTTTT. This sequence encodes CASSLSQGLREKLFF.

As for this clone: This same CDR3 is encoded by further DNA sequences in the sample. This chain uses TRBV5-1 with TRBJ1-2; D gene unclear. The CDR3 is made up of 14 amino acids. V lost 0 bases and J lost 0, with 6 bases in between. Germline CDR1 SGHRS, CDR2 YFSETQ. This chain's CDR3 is CASSLETPNYGYTF. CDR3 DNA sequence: TGCGCCAGCAGCTTGGAGACGCCTAACTATGGCTACACCTTC.

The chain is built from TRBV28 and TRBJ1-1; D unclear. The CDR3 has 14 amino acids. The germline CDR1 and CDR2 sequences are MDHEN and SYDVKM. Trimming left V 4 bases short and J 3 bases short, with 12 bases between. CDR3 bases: TGTGCCAGCAGTTCCCCCTTAGCTTACACTGAAGCTTTCTTT. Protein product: CASSSPLAYTEAFF.

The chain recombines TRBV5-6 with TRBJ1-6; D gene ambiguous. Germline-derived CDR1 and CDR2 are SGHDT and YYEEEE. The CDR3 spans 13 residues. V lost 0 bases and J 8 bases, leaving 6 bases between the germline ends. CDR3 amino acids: CASSLGLYSPLHF. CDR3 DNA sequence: TGTGCCAGCAGCTTGGGGTTGTATTCACCCCTCCACTTT.

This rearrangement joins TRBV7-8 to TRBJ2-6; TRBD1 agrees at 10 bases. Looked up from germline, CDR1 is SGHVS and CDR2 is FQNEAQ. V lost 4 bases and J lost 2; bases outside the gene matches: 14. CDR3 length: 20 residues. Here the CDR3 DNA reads TGTGCCAGCAGCTCTTTGACAGGGGGCGCTGGCTCCACTGGGGCCAACGTCCTGACTTTC. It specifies CASSSLTGGAGSTGANVLTF.

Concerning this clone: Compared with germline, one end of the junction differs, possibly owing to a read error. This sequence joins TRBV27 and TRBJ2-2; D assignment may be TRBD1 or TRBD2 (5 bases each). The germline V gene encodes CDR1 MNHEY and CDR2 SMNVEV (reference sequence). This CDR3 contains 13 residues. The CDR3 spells CASSYVRAGELFF. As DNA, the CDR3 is TGTGCCAGCAGTTACGTCAGGGCCGGGGAACTGTTTTTT.

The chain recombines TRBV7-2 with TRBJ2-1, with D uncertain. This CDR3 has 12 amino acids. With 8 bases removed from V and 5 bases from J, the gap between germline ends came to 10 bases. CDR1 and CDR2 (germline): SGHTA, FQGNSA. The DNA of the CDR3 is TGTGCCAGCCGTTCCCCCAACAATGAGCAGTTCTTC. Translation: CASRSPNNEQFF.

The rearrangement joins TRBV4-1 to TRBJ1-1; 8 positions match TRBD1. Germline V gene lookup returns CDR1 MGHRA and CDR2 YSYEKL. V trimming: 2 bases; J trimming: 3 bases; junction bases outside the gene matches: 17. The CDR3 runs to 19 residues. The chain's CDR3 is CASSQRVAGGLDLDTEAFF. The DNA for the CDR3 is TGCGCCAGCAGCCAAAGAGTAGCAGGGGGCTTGGATTTGGACACTGAAGCTTTCTTT.

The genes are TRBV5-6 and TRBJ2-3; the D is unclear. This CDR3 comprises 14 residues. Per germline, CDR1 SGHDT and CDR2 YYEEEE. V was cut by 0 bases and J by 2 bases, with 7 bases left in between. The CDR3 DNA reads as TGTGCCAGCAGCTTGGGGCTCTACACAGATACGCAGTATTTT. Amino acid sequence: CASSLGLYTDTQYF.